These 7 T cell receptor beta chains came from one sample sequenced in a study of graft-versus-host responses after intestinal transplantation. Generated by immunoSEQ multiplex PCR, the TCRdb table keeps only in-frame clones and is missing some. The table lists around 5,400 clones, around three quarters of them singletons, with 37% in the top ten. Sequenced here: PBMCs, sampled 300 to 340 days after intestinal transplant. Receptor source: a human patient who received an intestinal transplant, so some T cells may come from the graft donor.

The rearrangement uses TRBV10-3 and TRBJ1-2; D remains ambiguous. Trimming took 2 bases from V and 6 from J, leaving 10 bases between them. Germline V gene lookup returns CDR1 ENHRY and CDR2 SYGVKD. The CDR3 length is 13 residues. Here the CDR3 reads CAISERRVDGYTF. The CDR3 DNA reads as TGTGCCATCAGTGAGAGGAGGGTGGATGGCTACACCTTC.

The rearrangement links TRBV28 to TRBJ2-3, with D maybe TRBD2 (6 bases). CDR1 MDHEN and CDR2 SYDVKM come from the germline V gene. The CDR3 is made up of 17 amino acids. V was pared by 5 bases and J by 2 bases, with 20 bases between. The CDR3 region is CASSTEVGDFPTDTQYF. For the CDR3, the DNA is TGTGCCAGCAGTACCGAAGTTGGGGACTTCCCCACAGATACGCAGTATTTT.

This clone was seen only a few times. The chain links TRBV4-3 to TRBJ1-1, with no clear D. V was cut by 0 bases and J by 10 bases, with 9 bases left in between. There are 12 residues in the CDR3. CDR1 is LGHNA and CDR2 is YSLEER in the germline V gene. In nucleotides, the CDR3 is TGCGCCAGCAGCCAAGATCCGGAGGGAGCTTTCTTT. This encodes CASSQDPEGAFF.

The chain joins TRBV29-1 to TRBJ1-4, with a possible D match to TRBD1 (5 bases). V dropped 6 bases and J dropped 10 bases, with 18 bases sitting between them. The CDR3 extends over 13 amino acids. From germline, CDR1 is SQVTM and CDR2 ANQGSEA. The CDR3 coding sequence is TGCAGCGTCTCTGACGGGGGGACTGGAAAACTGTTTTTT. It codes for CSVSDGGTGKLFF. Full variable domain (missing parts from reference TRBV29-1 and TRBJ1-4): SAVISQKPSRDICQRGTSLTIQCQVDSQVTMMFWYRQQPGQSLTLIATANQGSEATYESGFVIDKFPISRPNLTFSTLTVSNMSPEDSSIYLCSVSDGGTGKLFFGSGTQLSVL.

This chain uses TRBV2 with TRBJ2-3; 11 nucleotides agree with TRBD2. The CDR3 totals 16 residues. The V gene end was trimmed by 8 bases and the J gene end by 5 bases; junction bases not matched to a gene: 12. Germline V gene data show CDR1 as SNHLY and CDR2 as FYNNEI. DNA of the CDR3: TGTGCCAGCTCTATCCGAGGTAGCGGGGGGGGAGATACGCAGTATTTT. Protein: CASSIRGSGGGDTQYF.

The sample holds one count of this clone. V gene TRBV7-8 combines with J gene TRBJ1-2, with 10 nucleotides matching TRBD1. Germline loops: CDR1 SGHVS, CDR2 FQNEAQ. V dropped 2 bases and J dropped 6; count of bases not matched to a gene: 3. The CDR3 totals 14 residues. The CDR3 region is CASSLSDRGHGYTF. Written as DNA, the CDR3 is TGTGCCAGCAGCTTATCAGACAGGGGGCATGGCTACACCTTC.

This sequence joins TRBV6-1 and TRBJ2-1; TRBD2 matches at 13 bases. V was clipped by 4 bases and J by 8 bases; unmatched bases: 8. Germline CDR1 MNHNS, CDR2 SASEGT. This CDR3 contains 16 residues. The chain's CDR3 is CASSATSGGASYEQFF. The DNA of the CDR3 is TGTGCCAGCAGTGCAACTAGCGGGGGGGCCTCTTATGAGCAGTTCTTC.